The entry below describes one T cell receptor (beta chain). These data belong to a study of blood T cell repertoires in COVID-19. With 3 bases clipped from V and 3 bases from J, the junction kept 4 bases outside the gene matches. There are 14 residues in the CDR3. The germline V gene has CDR1 LNHNV and CDR2 YYDKDF (reference sequence). Produced via immunoSEQ multiplex PCR; TCRdb's table is partial and in-frame only. The repertoire holds roughly 150,000 clones, with 75% to 90% as singletons. The chain couples TRBV15 to TRBJ2-7; 8 bases are a match to TRBD1. Sequencing was done on a sample of peripheral blood. This receptor was taken from a woman aged 40 to 55 with acute or convalescent COVID-19. CDR3 DNA: TGTGCCACCAGCAGTACAGGGGGTTTCTACGAGCAGTACTTC. The encoded protein is CATSSTGGFYEQYF.